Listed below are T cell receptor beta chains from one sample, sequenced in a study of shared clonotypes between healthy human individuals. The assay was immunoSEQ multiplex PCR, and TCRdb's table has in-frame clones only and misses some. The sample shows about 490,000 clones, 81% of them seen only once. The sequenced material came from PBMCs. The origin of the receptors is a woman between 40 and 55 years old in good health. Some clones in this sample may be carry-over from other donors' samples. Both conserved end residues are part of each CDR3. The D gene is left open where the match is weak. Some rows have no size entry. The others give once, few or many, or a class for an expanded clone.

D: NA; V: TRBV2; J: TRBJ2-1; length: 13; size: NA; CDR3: CASRADLKPEQFF; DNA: TGTGCCAGCAGGGCCGACTTGAAGCCTGAGCAGTTCTTC
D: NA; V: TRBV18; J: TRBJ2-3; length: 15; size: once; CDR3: CASSPTRASTDTQYF; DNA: TGTGCCAGCTCACCGACTAGGGCGAGCACAGATACGCAGTATTTT
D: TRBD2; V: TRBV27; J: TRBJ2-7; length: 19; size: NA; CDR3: CASSPRRPSGTTLAYEQYF; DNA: TGTGCCAGCAGTCCCCGTCGCCCTAGCGGGACTACCTTAGCCTACGAGCAGTACTTC
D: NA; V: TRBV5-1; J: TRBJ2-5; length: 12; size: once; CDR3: CASGTGEETQYF; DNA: TGCGCCAGCGGGACCGGAGAAGAGACCCAGTACTTC
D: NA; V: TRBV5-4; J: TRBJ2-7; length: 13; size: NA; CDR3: CASSLAGSYEQYF; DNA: TGTGCCAGCAGCCTTGCTGGATCCTACGAGCAGTACTTC
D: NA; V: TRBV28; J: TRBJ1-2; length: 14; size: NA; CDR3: CASSFGQSVYGYTF; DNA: TGTGCCAGCAGTTTCGGCCAATCGGTCTATGGCTACACCTTC
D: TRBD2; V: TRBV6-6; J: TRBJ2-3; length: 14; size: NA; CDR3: CASILAGGGDTQYF; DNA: TGTGCCAGCATACTAGCGGGAGGTGGAGATACGCAGTATTTT
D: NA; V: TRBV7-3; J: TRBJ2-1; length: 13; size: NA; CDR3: CASSTGLYNEQFF; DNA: TGTGCCAGCAGCACGGGACTTTACAATGAGCAGTTCTTC
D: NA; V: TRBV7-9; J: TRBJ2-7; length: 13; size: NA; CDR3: CASSLGSATGPYF; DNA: TGTGCCAGCAGCTTAGGGTCTGCTACGGGTCCGTACTTC
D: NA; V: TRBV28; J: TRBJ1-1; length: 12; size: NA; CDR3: CASKTGNTEAFF; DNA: TGTGCCTCCAAAACAGGGAACACTGAAGCTTTCTTT
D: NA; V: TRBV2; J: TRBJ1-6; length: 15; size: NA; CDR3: CASRELVLGVSPLHF; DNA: TGTGCCAGCAGGGAACTTGTCCTCGGGGTTTCACCCCTCCACTTT
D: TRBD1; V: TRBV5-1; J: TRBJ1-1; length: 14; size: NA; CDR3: CASSRQGLNTEAFF; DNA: TGCGCCAGCAGCCGACAGGGTTTGAACACTGAAGCTTTCTTT
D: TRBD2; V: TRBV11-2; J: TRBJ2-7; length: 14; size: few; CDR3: CASSPTSGRYEQYF; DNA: TGTGCCAGCAGCCCGACTAGCGGCCGGTACGAGCAGTACTTC
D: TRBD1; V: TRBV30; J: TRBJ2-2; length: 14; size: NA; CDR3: CAWRRDRGSGELFF; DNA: TGTGCCTGGAGACGGGACAGGGGAAGCGGGGAGCTGTTTTTT
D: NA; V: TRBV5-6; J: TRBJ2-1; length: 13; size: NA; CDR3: CASSLLVNNEQFF; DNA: TGTGCCAGCAGCTTGTTGGTAAACAATGAGCAGTTCTTC
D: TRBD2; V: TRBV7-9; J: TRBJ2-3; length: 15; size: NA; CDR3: CASSSRSGSTDTQYF; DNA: TGTGCCAGCAGCTCCCGGAGCGGGAGTACAGATACGCAGTATTTT
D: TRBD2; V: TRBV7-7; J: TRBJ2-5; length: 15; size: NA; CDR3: CASSLGGTSEETQYF; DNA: TGTGCTAGCAGCTTAGGGGGGACTAGCGAAGAGACCCAGTACTTC
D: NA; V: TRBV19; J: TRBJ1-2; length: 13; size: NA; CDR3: CASSITGAPGYTF; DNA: TGTGCCAGTAGTATTACCGGGGCGCCGGGCTACACCTTC
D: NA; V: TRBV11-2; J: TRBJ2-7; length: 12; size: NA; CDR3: CASSLELSEQYF; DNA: TGTGCCAGCAGCTTAGAGTTGAGTGAGCAGTACTTC
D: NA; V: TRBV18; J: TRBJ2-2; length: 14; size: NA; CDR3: CASSPLLGTGELFF; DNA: TGTGCCAGCTCACCTCTGCTCGGCACCGGGGAGCTGTTTTTT
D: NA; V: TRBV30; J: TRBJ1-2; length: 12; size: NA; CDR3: CAWSTDSYGYTF; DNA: TGTGCCTGGAGTACCGACAGTTATGGCTACACCTTC
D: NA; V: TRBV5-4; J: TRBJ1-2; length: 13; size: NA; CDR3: CASSSDSLWGYTF; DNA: TGTGCCAGCAGCTCGGACAGCCTTTGGGGCTACACCTTC
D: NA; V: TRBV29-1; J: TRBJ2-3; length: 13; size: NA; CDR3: CSGQTMIGDTQYF; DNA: TGCAGCGGGCAAACTATGATAGGTGATACGCAGTATTTT
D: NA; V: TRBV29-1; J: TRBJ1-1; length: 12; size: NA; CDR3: CSVGFGRTEASF; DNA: TGCAGCGTTGGTTTCGGCCGCACTGAAGCTTCATTT
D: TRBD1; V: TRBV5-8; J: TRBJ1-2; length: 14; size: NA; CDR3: CASSLFGTGRGYTF; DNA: TGTGCCAGCAGCTTGTTCGGGACAGGACGGGGCTACACCTTC
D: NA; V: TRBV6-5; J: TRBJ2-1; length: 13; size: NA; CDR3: CASSRSGGDEQFF; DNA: TGTGCCAGCAGCCGTTCGGGTGGCGATGAGCAGTTCTTC
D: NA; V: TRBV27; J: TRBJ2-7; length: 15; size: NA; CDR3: CASSLGAHGGYEQYF; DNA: TGTGCCAGCAGTTTGGGGGCCCACGGGGGATACGAGCAGTACTTC
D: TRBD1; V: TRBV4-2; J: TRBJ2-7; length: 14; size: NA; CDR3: CASSLGQGAREQYF; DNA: TGTGCCAGCAGCTTAGGACAGGGGGCGAGAGAGCAGTACTTC
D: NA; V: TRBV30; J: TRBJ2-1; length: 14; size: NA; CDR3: CAWSVLMFADAQFF; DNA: TGTGCCTGGAGTGTACTGATGTTTGCCGACGCGCAGTTCTTC
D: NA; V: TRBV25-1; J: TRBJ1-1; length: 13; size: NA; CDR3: CASSIGFGTEAFF; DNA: TGTGCCAGCAGCATAGGGTTTGGCACTGAAGCTTTCTTT
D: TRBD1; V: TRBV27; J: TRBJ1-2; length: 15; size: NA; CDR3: CASSLDRGANYGYTF; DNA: TGTGCCAGCAGTCTCGACAGGGGTGCTAACTATGGCTACACCTTC